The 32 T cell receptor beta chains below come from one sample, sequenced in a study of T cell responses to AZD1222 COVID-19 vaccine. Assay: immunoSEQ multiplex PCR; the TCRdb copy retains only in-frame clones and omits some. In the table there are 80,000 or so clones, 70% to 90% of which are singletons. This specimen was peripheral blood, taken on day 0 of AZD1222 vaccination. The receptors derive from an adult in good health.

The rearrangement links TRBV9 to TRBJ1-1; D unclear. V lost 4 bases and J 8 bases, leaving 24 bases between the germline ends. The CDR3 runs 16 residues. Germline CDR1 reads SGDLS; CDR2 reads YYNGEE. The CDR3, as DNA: TGTGCCAGCAGCCCACATCCCGGGCTGGATCCACCAGAAGCTTTCTTT. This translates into CASSPHPGLDPPEAFF.

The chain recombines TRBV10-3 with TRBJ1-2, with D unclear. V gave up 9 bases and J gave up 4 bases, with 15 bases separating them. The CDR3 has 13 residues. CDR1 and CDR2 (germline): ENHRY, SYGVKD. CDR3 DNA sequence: TGTGCCATAACCTCTTCGGAGGGCTATGGCTACACCTTC. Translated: CAITSSEGYGYTF.

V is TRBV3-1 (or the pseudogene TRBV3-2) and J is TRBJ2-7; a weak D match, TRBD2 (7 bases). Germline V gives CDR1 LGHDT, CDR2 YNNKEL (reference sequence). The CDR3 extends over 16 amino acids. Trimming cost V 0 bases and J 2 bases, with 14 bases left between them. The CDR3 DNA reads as TGTGCCAGCAGCCAAGAAGGGGAGGGGGTGGCCTACGAGCAGTACTTC. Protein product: CASSQEGEGVAYEQYF.

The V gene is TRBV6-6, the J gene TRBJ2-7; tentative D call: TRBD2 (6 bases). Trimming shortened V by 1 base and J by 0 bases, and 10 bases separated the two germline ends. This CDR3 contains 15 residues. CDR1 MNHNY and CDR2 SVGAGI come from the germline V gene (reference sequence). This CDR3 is CASSYLAVNSYEQYF. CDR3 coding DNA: TGTGCCAGCAGTTACTTAGCGGTGAACTCCTACGAGCAGTACTTC.

The CDR3 DNA reads as TGTGCCAGCAGTTACTCGAATTCGGGGAAGCGCAATCAGCCCCAGCATTTT. This encodes CASSYSNSGKRNQPQHF. V and J are TRBV6-2 or TRBV6-3 and TRBJ1-5, with D unresolved. Trimming removed 0 bases at V and 2 bases at J, with 14 bases between. The CDR3 spans 17 residues. Germline V gene lookup returns CDR1 MNHEY and CDR2 SVGEGT.

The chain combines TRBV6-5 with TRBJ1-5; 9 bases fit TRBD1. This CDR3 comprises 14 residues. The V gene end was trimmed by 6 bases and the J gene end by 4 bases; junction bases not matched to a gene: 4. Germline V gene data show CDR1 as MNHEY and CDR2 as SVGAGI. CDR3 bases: TGTGCCAGCAGCCGGACAGGGGCTAATCAGCCCCAGCATTTT. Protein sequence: CASSRTGANQPQHF.

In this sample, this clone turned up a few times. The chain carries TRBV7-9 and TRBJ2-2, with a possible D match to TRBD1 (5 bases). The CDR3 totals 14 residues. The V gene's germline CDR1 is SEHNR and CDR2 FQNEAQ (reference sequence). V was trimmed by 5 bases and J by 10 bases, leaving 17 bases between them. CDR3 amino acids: CASSTDTAPAELFF. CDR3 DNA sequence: TGTGCCAGCAGCACGGACACAGCCCCCGCGGAGCTGTTTTTT.

This chain's CDR3 is CASSYSSGTTNEKLFF. Here the CDR3 DNA reads TGTGCCAGCAGTTACTCGTCAGGAACAACTAATGAAAAACTGTTTTTT. The rearrangement uses TRBV6-5 and TRBJ1-4; D gene ambiguous. This CDR3 region has 16 residues. Germline V gives CDR1 MNHEY, CDR2 SVGAGI. V was cut by 0 bases and J by 0 bases, with 8 bases left in between.

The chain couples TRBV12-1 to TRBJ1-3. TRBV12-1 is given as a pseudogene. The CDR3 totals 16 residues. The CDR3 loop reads CASSLEGETVEHTIYF. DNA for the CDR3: TGTGCCAGCAGTTTGGAGGGGGAAACGGTGGAACACACCATATATTTT.

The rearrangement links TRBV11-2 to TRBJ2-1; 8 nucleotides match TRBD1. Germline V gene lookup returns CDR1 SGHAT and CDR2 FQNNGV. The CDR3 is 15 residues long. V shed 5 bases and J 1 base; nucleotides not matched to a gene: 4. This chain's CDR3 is CASSPGTGSYNEQFF. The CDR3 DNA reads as TGTGCCAGCAGCCCCGGGACAGGTTCCTACAATGAGCAGTTCTTC.

The DNA of the CDR3 is TGTGCCAGCAGCCTACAGGGGGCCGGTGAAAAACTGTTTTTT. Translating it yields CASSLQGAGEKLFF. This chain links TRBV7-9 with TRBJ1-4, with TRBD1 identical over 9 bases. With 5 bases clipped from V and 7 bases from J, the junction kept 5 bases outside the gene matches. There are 14 residues in the CDR3. CDR1 is SEHNR and CDR2 is FQNEAQ in the germline V gene (reference sequence).

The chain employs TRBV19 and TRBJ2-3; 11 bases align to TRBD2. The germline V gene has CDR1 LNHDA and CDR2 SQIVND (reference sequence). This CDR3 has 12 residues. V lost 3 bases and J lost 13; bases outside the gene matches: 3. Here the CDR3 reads CASSIVSGREYF. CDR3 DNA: TGTGCCAGTAGTATTGTTAGCGGGAGGGAGTATTTT. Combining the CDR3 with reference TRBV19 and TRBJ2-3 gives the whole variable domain DGGITQSPKYLFRKEGQNVTLSCEQNLNHDAMYWYRQDPGQGLRLIYYSQIVNDFQKGDIAEGYSVSREKKESFPLTVTSAQKNPTAFYLCASSIVSGREYFGPGTRLTVL.

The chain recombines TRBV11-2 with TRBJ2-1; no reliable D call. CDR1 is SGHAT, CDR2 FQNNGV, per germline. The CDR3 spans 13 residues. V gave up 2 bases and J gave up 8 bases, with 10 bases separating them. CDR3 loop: CASSLSREDEQFF. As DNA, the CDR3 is TGTGCCAGCAGCTTAAGTCGAGAAGATGAGCAGTTCTTC.

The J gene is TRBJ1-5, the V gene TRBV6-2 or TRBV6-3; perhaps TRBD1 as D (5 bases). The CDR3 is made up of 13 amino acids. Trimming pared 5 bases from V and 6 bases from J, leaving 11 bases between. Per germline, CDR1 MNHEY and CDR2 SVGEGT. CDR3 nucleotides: TGTGCCAGCAGTCGGGGCGAGGGTCAGCCCCAGCATTTT. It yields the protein CASSRGEGQPQHF.

The CDR3 sequence: CASSIGGSYRYQPQHF. The CDR3 DNA reads TGTGCCAGTAGTATTGGAGGGAGCTACAGATATCAGCCCCAGCATTTT. V is TRBV19 and J is TRBJ1-5; unclear D gene. The CDR3 covers 16 residues. From germline, CDR1 is LNHDA and CDR2 SQIVND (reference sequence). With 3 bases removed from V and 5 bases from J, the gap between germline ends came to 17 bases.

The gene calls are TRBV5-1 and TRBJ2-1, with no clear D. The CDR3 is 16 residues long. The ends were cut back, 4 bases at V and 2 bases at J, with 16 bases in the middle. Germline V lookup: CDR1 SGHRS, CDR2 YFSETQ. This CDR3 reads CASSVARLFPYNEQFF. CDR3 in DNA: TGCGCCAGCAGCGTAGCTCGGCTCTTCCCCTACAATGAGCAGTTCTTC. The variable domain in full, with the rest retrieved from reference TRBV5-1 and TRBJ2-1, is KAGVTQTPRYLIKTRGQQVTLSCSPISGHRSVSWYQQTPGQGLQFLFEYFSETQRNKGNFPGRFSGRQFSNSRSEMNVSTLELGDSALYLCASSVARLFPYNEQFFGPGTRLTVL.

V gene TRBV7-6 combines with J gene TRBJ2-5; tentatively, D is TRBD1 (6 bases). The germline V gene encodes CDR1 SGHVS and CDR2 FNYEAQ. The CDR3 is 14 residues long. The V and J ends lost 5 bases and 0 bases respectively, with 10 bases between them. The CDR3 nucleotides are TGTGCCAGCAGCACCAACAGGGACCAAGAGACCCAGTACTTC. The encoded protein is CASSTNRDQETQYF.

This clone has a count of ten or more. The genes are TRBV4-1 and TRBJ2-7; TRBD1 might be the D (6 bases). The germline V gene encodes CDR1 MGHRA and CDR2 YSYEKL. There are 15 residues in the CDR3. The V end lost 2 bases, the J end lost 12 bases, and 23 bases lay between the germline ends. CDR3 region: CASSQLRDKYFSPYF. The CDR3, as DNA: TGCGCCAGCAGCCAACTTAGGGACAAATACTTTTCCCCGTACTTC.

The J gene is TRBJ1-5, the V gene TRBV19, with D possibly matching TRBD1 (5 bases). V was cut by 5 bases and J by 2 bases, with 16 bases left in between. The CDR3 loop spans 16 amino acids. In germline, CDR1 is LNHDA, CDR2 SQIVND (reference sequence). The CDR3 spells CASSSRGARGNQPQHF. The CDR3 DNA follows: TGTGCCAGTAGTTCTCGCGGGGCGCGGGGCAATCAGCCCCAGCATTTT.

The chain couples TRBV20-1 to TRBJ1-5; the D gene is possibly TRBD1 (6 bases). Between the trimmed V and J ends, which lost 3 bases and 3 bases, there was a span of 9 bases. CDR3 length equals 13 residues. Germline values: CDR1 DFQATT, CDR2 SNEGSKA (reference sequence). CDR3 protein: CSASRDTNQPQHF. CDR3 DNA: TGCAGTGCTAGTCGGGACACCAATCAGCCCCAGCATTTT.

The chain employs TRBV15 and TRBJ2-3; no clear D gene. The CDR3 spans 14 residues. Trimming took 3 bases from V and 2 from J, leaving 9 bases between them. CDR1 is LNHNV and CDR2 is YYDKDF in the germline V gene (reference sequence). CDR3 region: CATSSPPVTDTQYF. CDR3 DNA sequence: TGTGCCACCAGCAGCCCACCAGTCACAGATACGCAGTATTTT.

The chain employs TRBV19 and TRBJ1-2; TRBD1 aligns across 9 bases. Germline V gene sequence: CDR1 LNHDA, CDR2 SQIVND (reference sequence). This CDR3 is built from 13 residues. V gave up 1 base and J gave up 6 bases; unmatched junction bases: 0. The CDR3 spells CASSIGQGDGYTF. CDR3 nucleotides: TGTGCCAGTAGTATAGGACAGGGGGATGGCTACACCTTC.

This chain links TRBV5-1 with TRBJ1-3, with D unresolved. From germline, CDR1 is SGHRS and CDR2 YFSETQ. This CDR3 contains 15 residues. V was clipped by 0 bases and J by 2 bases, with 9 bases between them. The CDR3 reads CASSLETQTGNTIYF. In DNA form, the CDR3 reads TGCGCCAGCAGCTTGGAGACACAAACTGGAAACACCATATATTTT.

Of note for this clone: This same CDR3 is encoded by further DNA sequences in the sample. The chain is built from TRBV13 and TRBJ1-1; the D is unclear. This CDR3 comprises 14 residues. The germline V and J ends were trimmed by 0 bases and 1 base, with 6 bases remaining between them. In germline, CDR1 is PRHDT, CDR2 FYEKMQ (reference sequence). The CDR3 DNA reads TGTGCCAGCAGCTTAGGACGGCCGAACACTGAAGCTTTCTTT. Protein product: CASSLGRPNTEAFF.

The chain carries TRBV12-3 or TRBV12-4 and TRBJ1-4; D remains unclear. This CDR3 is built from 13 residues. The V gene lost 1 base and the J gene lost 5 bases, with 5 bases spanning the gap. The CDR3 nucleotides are TGTGCCAGCAGTTTAGAAAGAAATGAAAAACTGTTTTTT. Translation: CASSLERNEKLFF.

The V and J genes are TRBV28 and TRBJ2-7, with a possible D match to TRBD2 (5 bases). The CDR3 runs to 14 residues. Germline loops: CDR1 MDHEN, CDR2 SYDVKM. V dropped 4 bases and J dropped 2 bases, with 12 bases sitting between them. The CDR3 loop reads CASSSLGLPYEQYF. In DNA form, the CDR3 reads TGTGCCAGCAGTTCACTAGGCTTACCCTACGAGCAGTACTTC.

CDR3 residues: CASSQDLQRGGTDTQYF. The DNA of the CDR3 is TGTGCCAGCAGCCAAGATCTCCAGCGGGGGGGGACAGATACGCAGTATTTT. This chain uses TRBV4-2 with TRBJ2-3; TRBD2 aligns across 10 bases. Germline values: CDR1 LGHNA, CDR2 YNFKEQ. The junction had 6 bases not matched to a gene; V was cut back by 0 bases and J by 3 bases. The CDR3 covers 17 residues.

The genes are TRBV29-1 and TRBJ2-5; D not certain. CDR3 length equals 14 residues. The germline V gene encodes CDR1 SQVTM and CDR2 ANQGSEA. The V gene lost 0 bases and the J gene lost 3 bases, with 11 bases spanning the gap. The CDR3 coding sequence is TGCAGCGTTGAAGAAGTAAACGGAGAAGAGACCCAGTACTTC. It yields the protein CSVEEVNGEETQYF.

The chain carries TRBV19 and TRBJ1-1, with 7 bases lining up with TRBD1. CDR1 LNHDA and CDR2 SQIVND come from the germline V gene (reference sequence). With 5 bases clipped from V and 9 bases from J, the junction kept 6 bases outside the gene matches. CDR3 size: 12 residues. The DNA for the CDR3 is TGTGCCAGTAGTTTGACAGGGTCTAAAGCTTTCTTT. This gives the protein CASSLTGSKAFF.

This chain's CDR3 is CAISEMGNTIYF. For the CDR3, the DNA is TGTGCCATCAGTGAAATGGGAAACACCATATATTTT. This rearrangement joins TRBV10-3 to TRBJ1-3; D not certain. In germline, CDR1 is ENHRY, CDR2 SYGVKD. The CDR3 runs to 12 residues. The V end lost 3 bases, the J end lost 4 bases, and 4 bases lay between the germline ends.

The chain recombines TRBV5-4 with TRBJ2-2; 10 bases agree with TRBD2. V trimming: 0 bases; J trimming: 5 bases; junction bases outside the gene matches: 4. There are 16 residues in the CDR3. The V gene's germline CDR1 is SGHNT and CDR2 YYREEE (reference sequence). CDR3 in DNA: TGTGCCAGCAGCTTGGCCTCTAGCGGGAGTACCGGGGAGCTGTTTTTT. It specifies CASSLASSGSTGELFF.

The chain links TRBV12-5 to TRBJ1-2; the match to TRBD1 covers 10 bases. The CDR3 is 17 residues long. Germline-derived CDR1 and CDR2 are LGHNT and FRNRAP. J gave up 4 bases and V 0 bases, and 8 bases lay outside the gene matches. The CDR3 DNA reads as TGTGCTAGTGGTTTGGTCAGGGGACAGGGGCATGGCTATGGCTACACCTTC. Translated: CASGLVRGQGHGYGYTF.